This entry is about one T cell receptor (beta chain). What it binds is not known. PCR was performed using 60 Vbeta and 13 Jbeta primers. Data came from immunoSEQ multiplex PCR; TCRdb stores just in-frame clones and leaves some out. This sample has roughly 120,000 clones, with roughly 69% found just once. The source of the sample is a study of cytomegalovirus exposure and HLA in healthy donors. The study, taken as a whole, reports: A later analysis linked a missense variant in DCLRE1C to the trimming of TCR beta V and J genes.

This CDR3 contains 15 residues. Germline V gene data show CDR1 as WSHSY and CDR2 as SAAADI. Trimming took 7 bases from V and 3 from J; bases not matched to a gene: 9. The rearrangement uses TRBV10-2 and TRBJ2-7; 10 bases match TRBD2. The sequenced material came from PBMCs. The TCR sequence derives from a woman aged 65 to 85 in good health and CMV-seropositive. CDR3 sequence: CASKGTASGGYEQYF. CDR3 nucleotide sequence: TGCGCCAGCAAAGGCACCGCTAGCGGGGGCTACGAGCAGTACTTC.